These T cell receptor beta chains were read from a single sample in a study of blood T cell repertoires in COVID-19. Method: immunoSEQ multiplex PCR; TCRdb's copy keeps in-frame clones and lacks some. The profile shows approximately 50,000 clones, approximately 75% of them singletons. The sample taken for sequencing was peripheral blood. The receptors stem from a man between 60 and 75 years old with COVID-19, enrolled during active disease. Both conserved end residues are part of each CDR3. A D gene is named only where the DNA matches it firmly. Some rows have no size entry. The others give once, few or many, or a class for an expanded clone.

abundance	v_gene	d_gene	j_gene	CDR3aa	CDR3nt
NA	TRBV27	TRBD1	TRBJ1-2	CASSPQGQVGGYTF	TGTGCCAGCAGCCCGCAGGGACAGGTCGGGGGCTACACCTTC
once	TRBV11-2	NA	TRBJ2-7	CASSLTFSYEQYF	TGTGCCAGCAGCCTCACTTTTTCCTACGAGCAGTACTTC
NA	TRBV6-5	NA	TRBJ1-6	CASSLTRGGNSPLHF	TGTGCCAGCAGTCTGACGCGGGGGGGCAATTCACCCCTCCACTTT
NA	TRBV3-1/TRBV3-2	NA	TRBJ1-1	CASSLGLVAFF	TGTGCCAGCAGCCTGGGACTGGTCGCTTTCTTT
NA	TRBV30	TRBD2	TRBJ2-1	CAWSGLAGEAWSYNEQFF	TGTGCCTGGAGTGGTTTAGCGGGAGAGGCGTGGTCCTACAATGAGCAGTTCTTC
NA	TRBV5-4	TRBD2	TRBJ2-3	CASSLSGGSGGDTQYF	TGTGCCAGCAGCTTGTCGGGCGGGAGTGGGGGTGATACGCAGTATTTT
NA	TRBV9	NA	TRBJ2-3	CASSISGTPSTDTQYF	TGTGCCAGCAGCATTTCAGGTACTCCTAGCACAGATACGCAGTATTTT
once	TRBV9	NA	TRBJ1-3	CASSVLDRGLHSGNTIYF	TGTGCCAGCAGCGTATTAGATAGGGGCCTCCACTCTGGAAACACCATATATTTT
few	TRBV3-1/TRBV3-2	TRBD2	TRBJ2-5	CASSQDGGLAGQETQYF	TGTGCCAGCAGCCAAGATGGGGGACTAGCGGGACAAGAGACCCAGTACTTC
NA	TRBV27	TRBD1	TRBJ1-5	CASSFQGGSGNQPQHF	TGTGCCAGCAGTTTCCAGGGGGGCTCGGGCAATCAGCCCCAGCATTTT
NA	TRBV15	NA	TRBJ2-5	CATSRDPSEGETQYF	TGTGCCACCAGCAGAGATCCGAGCGAAGGAGAGACCCAGTACTTC
NA	TRBV5-5	NA	TRBJ2-5	CASSSYTGWSGTQYF	TGTGCCAGCAGCTCCTACACCGGCTGGTCGGGGACCCAGTACTTC
NA	TRBV9	NA	TRBJ1-3	CASGANSGNTIYF	TGTGCCAGCGGAGCCAACTCTGGAAACACCATATATTTT
many	TRBV12-3/TRBV12-4	NA	TRBJ2-3	CASTPPGGDTQYF	TGTGCCAGCACCCCCCCAGGGGGGGATACGCAGTATTTT
NA	TRBV28	NA	TRBJ1-2	CASSGGGHGYTF	TGTGCCAGCAGTGGGGGGGGTCATGGCTACACCTTC
NA	TRBV2	NA	TRBJ1-1	CASSEASARLTEAFF	TGTGCCAGCAGTGAAGCCTCCGCGAGGCTCACTGAAGCTTTCTTT
NA	TRBV7-9	TRBD1	TRBJ1-2	CASTERTGGQSGYTF	TGTGCCAGCACCGAGAGGACAGGGGGACAAAGTGGCTACACCTTC
NA	TRBV12-5	TRBD1	TRBJ1-1	CASGLDGTGRVTEAFF	TGTGCTAGTGGTTTGGACGGGACAGGGCGGGTTACTGAAGCTTTCTTT